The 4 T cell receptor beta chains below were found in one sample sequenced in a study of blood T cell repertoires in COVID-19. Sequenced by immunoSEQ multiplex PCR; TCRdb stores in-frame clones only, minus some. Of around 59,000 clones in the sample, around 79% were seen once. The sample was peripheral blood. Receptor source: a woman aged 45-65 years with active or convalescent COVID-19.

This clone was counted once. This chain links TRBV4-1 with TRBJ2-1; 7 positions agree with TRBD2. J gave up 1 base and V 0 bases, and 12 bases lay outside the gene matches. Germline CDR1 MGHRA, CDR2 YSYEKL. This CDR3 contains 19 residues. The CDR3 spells CASSQDPTASGKSYNEQFF. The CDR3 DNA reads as TGCGCCAGCAGCCAAGATCCGACTGCCAGCGGGAAATCCTACAATGAGCAGTTCTTC.

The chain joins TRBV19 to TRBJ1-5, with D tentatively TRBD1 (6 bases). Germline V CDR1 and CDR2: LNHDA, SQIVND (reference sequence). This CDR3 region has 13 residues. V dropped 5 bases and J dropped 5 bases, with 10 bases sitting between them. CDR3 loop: CASSSHRDQPQHF. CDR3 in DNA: TGTGCCAGTAGTTCCCACAGGGATCAGCCCCAGCATTTT.

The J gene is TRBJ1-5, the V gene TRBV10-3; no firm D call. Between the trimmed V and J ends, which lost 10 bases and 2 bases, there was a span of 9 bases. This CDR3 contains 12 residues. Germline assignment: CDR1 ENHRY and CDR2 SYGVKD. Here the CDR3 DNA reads TGTGCCACTTCCCAGGGCAATCAGCCCCAGCATTTT. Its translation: CATSQGNQPQHF.

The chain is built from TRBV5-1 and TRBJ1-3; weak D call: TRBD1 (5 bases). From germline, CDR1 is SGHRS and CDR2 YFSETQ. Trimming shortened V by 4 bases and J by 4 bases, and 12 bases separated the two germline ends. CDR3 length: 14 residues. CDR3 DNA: TGCGCCAGCAGCCCTCTGGCAGGGGGAAACACCATATATTTT. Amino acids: CASSPLAGGNTIYF.